The TCR beta chain under discussion was sequenced for a study of post-analysis software for immune sequencing data. This clonotype was picked up a small number of times. Its antigen is undetermined. Study-wide points: A handful of TRBV segments were significantly more frequent in patients than in controls. TRBV5-6, TRBV5-1 and TRBV20-1 were among these segments.

The CDR3 has 16 residues. The germline CDR1 and CDR2 sequences are MNHEY and SVGAGI. Trimming cost V 2 bases and J 5 bases, with 18 bases left between them. Built from TCR beta cDNA, the libraries had unique molecular identifiers in them. Yield was roughly 0.5 million cDNA molecules from about 0.94 to 9.7 million T cells. TCRdb processed the PCR reads anew with MiXCR; each CDR3 protein has one entry. The table lists roughly 570,000 distinct CDR3 sequences, around 36% of them singletons. Input material: blood. The chain has TRBV6-5 and TRBJ1-2, with D perhaps TRBD1 (5 bases). The receptor's source is a girl aged 2 to 17 with multiple sclerosis. The CDR3 DNA reads as TGTGCCAGCAGTTACCGCAGGGAAGGGTCTCAGTATGGCTACACCTTC. It specifies CASSYRREGSQYGYTF.